A selection of T cell receptor beta chains follows, all from one sample in a study of Tregs in tolerant kidney transplant recipients. Sequenced by immunoSEQ multiplex PCR; TCRdb stores in-frame clones only, minus some. The table includes 15,000 to 17,000 clones, around 90% detected once. Sequenced sample: CD8+ T cells from blood. These receptors were taken from a human donor in good health. Both conserved end residues are part of each CDR3. A clone size is listed for some rows: how often the clone was seen (once, few, many), or a class if it is expanded.

TRBV27,TRBJ2-1,once,CASSLRTSGVNNEQFF
TRBV6-5,TRBJ1-1,few,CASSYPGGAFF
TRBV19,TRBJ2-3,.,CARRRGSGQYF
TRBV6-1,TRBJ2-1,.,CATSQGPSSYNEQFF
TRBV15,TRBJ1-6,.,CATSRGGNSPLHF
TRBV18,TRBJ1-3,.,CASSPDRLSGNTIYF
TRBV6-5,TRBJ2-7,.,CASSRLAGGFYEQYF
TRBV7-9,TRBJ2-7,.,CASSLSGTGTYEQYF
TRBV6-5,TRBJ2-1,.,CASSYSRTSGGGSFF
TRBV27,TRBJ2-1,once,CASGGGNEQFF
TRBV9,TRBJ2-3,.,CASSVYRGGADTQYF
TRBV30,TRBJ1-4,.,CAWSDQINEKLFF
TRBV19,TRBJ2-1,.,CASRTSYNEQFF
TRBV5-8,TRBJ2-3,.,CARGTSGGYTQYF
TRBV10-1,TRBJ1-2,.,CASSEWKRGQQYGYTF
TRBV7-8,TRBJ1-2,.,CASSLGRDNGYGYTF
TRBV6-4,TRBJ2-3,.,CASSDGGAGDTQYF
TRBV4-1,TRBJ1-2,.,CASSQDIEGRNYGYTF
TRBV7-3,TRBJ2-7,.,CASSPDGGYEQYF
TRBV7-2,TRBJ1-3,few,CASSLATGTLSGNTIYF